The clone carrying this T cell receptor (beta chain) was seen only a few times. Authors' methods: Using reference gene primer amplification, nucleated cell counts were estimated. The table came from immunoSEQ multiplex PCR; TCRdb's copy has only in-frame clones and leaves some out. V, J and clone size reflect that table, while D and trimming were determined from the DNA. The sample lists about 300,000 clones, about 89% occurring once. This CDR3 has 13 residues. Germline lookup yields CDR1 SGHRS and CDR2 YFSETQ. V was trimmed by 0 bases and J by 7 bases, leaving 10 bases between them. The data derive from a study of blood T cell repertoires in COVID-19.

The source material was peripheral blood. This chain joins TRBV5-1 and TRBJ1-1; no reliable D call. The clonotype comes from a man between 40 and 49 years old with acute or convalescent COVID-19. DNA for the CDR3: TGCGCCAGCAGCTTGGGAGGAAGCGGTGAAGCTTTCTTT. As protein: CASSLGGSGEAFF.